Listed below are T cell receptor beta chains from one sample, sequenced in a study of OX40 agonist ivuxolimab in advanced cancers. Clones were read by immunoSEQ multiplex PCR, and TCRdb kept only the in-frame ones, dropping some. The sample has 55,000 to 60,000 clones; 65% to 85% are singletons. This specimen consisted of CD4+ or CD8+ T cells sorted from blood, obtained in a trial of the OX40 agonist ivuxolimab. These receptors all stem from an adult with an advanced solid tumor such as melanoma, head and neck, liver or kidney cancer. Both conserved end residues are part of each CDR3.

>14|TRBV7-2
CASSPIGFSYGYTF
>11|TRBV7-2
CASSSFYEQYF
>14|TRBV4-2
CASSQAPLQETQYF
>15|TRBV6-5
CASSQGQGRFNEQFF
>12|TRBV5-6
CASRGVSYEQYF
>13|TRBV7-3
CASSHRDGDTQYF
>19|TRBV7-8
CASSLVGRWTHTAHSPLHF
>15|TRBV7-2
CASSLNALAGGEAFF
>14|TRBV29-1
CSVSPGQNTGELFF
>15|TRBV19
CASSSTGGARQPQHF
>13|TRBV30
CAWSVQGLDGYTF
>16|TRBV5-1
CASSLVAGVDTGELFF
>12|TRBV10-3
CAIRGQQETQYF
>12|TRBV19
CATRLAGETQYF
>14|TRBV5-6
CASSLRQNNSPLHF
>15|TRBV6-5
CASSLIGSPNEKLFF
>16|TRBV18
CASSPWTGSTNEKLFF
>15|TRBV7-2
CASSPRTSGAGELFF
>16|TRBV6-4
CASSDHIGGGADTQYF
>15|TRBV27
CASSFGSSYNSPLHF
>14|TRBV5-5
CASSSRLSSYEQYF
>11|TRBV6-5
CASSASYEQYF
>15|TRBV18
CASSPGLGVYNEQFF
>14|TRBV2
CASTGQYGRNTIYF
>14|TRBV19
CASIGRLSNQPQHF
>14|TRBV28
CASSSGGVLPEAFF
>15|TRBV5-6
CASSTLTVINYGYTF
>15|TRBV19
CASKRTGQYQETQYF
>13|TRBV5-4
CASSLAREGGYTF
>15|TRBV5-1
CASSRASGGTDTQYF
>14|TRBV5-1
CASNRGQGAYEQYF
>18|TRBV10-3
CAINAGTGKMAGANVLTF
>15|TRBV5-1
CASSLGGTVNYGYTF
>15|TRBV6-1
CASSEAIGNVYGYTF
>15|TRBV7-7
CASSLIGGRGETQYF
>12|TRBV7-9
CASSLNQETQYF
>14|TRBV4-3
CASSHGGDTGELFF
>16|TRBV7-8
CASRRARGAPNEKLFF
>13|TRBV7-2
CASSLGIDTEAFF
>15|TRBV28
CASSFATGAGAEQYF
>15|TRBV5-1
CASSRALTSYNEQFF
>13|TRBV19
CASKAGGAGELFF
>15|TRBV19
CASSRVGSGANVLTF
>12|TRBV15
CATALGEDTQYF
>12|TRBV15
CATSRATDTQYF
>16|TRBV5-4
CASSRAGRGPSYEQYF
>16|TRBV5-4
CASSPTGSGRGETQYF
>13|TRBV10-3
CAITWGASYEQYF
>16|TRBV7-3
CASSGGERGLFYEQYF
>18|TRBV9
CASSVGTSGGSSYNEQFF